This TCR beta chain was sequenced in a study of human versus mouse CDR3 diversity and MHC coevolution. Broader study findings: Mice had fewer CDR3 deletions and insertions than humans on average. Clonal inequality was lowest in most of the three human donors. iCHAO1 estimated the human TCR beta repertoire at roughly 1.5 million clonotypes.

Only in-frame clones appear in the TCRdb table, and some are missing; sequencing was by immunoSEQ multiplex PCR. In the table there are 55,000 to 65,000 clones, around 94% of which are singletons. Cells were CD45RO-negative CD62L-positive naive CD4 T cells sorted from PBMCs. As concerns this clone: As yet, its antigen is unknown.

Germline CDR1 is KGHSH and CDR2 is LQKENI. There are 11 residues in the CDR3. The V end was cut by 3 bases, the J end by 7 bases, with 3 bases between. The V call is TRBV18, the J call TRBJ2-2; D not resolved. The TCR sequence derives from a person between 60 and 70 years old in good health. Sequencing was done on a sample of naive CD4+ T cells from blood. The sample's subset: CD45RO-negative CD62L-positive naive CD4 T cells. CDR3 nucleotide sequence: TGTGCCAGCTCACCCGTCGGGGAGCTGTTTTTT. This sequence encodes CASSPVGELFF.